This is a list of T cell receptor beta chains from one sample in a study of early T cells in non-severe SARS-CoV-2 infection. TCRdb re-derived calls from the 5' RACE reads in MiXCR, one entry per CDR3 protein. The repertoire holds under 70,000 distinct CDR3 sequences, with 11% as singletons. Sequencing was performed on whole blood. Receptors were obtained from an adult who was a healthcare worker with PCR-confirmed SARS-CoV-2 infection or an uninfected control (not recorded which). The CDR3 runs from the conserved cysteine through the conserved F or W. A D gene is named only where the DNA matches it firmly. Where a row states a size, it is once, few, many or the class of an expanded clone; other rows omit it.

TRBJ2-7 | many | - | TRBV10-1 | CASDPPLAEQYF | TGCGCCAGCGATCCCCCCCTGGCTGAGCAGTACTTC
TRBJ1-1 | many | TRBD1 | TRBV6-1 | CASSRQGGTEAFF | TGTGCCAGCAGTCGACAGGGGGGCACTGAAGCTTTCTTT
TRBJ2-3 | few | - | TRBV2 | CASSARPQYF | TGTGCCAGCAGTGCCCGACCACAGTATTTT
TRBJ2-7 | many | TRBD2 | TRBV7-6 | CASSPTPRTSGIIYEQYF | TGTGCCAGCAGCCCAACTCCCCGGACTAGCGGGATTATCTACGAGCAGTACTTC
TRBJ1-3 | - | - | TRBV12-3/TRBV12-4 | CASILLSRSSGNTIYF | TGTGCCAGCATCCTCCTCAGTCGCTCTTCTGGAAACACCATATATTTT
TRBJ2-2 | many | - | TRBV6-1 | CASRMDQSNTGELFF | TGTGCCAGCAGGATGGACCAGTCAAACACCGGGGAGCTGTTTTTT
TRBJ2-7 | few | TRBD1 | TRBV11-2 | CASSPRTGGAGEQYF | TGTGCCAGCAGCCCCCGGACAGGGGGCGCGGGGGAGCAGTACTTC
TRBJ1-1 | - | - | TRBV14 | CASSQDKEMNTEAFF | TGTGCCAGCAGCCAGGATAAGGAGATGAACACTGAAGCTTTCTTT
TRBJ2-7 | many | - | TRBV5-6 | CASSLASEQYF | TGTGCCAGCAGCTTGGCCTCCGAGCAGTACTTC
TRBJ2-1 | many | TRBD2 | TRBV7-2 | CASSLGSGTNYNEQFF | TGTGCCAGCAGCTTAGGTTCCGGGACTAATTACAATGAGCAGTTCTTC
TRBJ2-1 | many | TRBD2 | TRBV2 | CASSEVSGRYSYNEQFF | TGTGCCAGCAGTGAAGTAAGCGGGAGGTACTCCTACAATGAGCAGTTCTTC
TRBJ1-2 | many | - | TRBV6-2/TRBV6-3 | CASRHPPMNGYTF | TGTGCCAGCAGACACCCCCCGATGAATGGCTACACCTTC
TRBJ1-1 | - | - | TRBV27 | CASSFRWGTEAFF | TGTGCCAGCAGTTTTCGGTGGGGCACTGAAGCTTTCTTT
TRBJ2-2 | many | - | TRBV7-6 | CASSLLATNTGELFF | TGTGCCAGCAGCCTACTAGCCACGAACACCGGGGAGCTGTTTTTT
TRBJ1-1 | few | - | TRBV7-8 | CASSLWKNTEAFF | TGTGCCAGCAGCTTATGGAAGAACACTGAAGCTTTCTTT
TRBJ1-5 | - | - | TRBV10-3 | CAISEPGGNQPQHF | TGTGCCATCAGTGAACCAGGGGGCAATCAGCCCCAGCATTTT
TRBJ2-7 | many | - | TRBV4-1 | CASKDKMDSYEQYF | TGCGCCAGTAAGGACAAAATGGATTCCTACGAGCAGTACTTC
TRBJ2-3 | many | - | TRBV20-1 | CSALGDRTDTQYF | TGCAGTGCGTTAGGGGATAGGACAGATACGCAGTATTTT
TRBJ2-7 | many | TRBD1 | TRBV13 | CASSQDRDSYEQYF | TGTGCCAGCAGCCAGGACAGGGACTCCTACGAGCAGTACTTC
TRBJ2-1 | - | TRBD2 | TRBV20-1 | CSALPGLAGGPDRREQFF | TGCAGTGCACTCCCTGGACTAGCGGGAGGCCCCGACCGGAGGGAGCAGTTCTTC
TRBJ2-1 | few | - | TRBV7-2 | CASSLGSGDLSSEQFF | TGTGCCAGCAGCTTAGGGTCGGGGGACCTTAGTAGTGAGCAGTTCTTC
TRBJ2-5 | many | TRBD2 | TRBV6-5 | CASSFGLASETQYF | TGTGCCAGCAGTTTCGGACTAGCCTCAGAGACCCAGTACTTC
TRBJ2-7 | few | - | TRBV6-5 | CASSLAGRQGPGEQYF | TGTGCCAGCAGCCTTGCGGGACGACAGGGCCCGGGCGAGCAGTACTTC
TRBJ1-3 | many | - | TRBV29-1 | CSVVGSGNTIYF | TGCAGCGTTGTTGGGAGTGGAAACACCATATATTTT
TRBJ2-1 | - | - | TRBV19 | CASSNLRPIPNEQFF | TGTGCCAGTAGTAACCTCCGACCAATACCCAATGAGCAGTTCTTC
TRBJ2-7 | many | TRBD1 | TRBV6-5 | CASSYEGTGSYEQYF | TGTGCCAGCAGTTACGAGGGGACAGGGTCCTACGAGCAGTACTTC
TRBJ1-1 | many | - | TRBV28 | CASTRQTNTEAFF | TGTGCCAGCACTCGACAGACGAACACTGAAGCTTTCTTT
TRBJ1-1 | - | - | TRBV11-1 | CASSLDQGNTEAFF | TGTGCCAGCAGCTTAGACCAGGGAAACACTGAAGCTTTCTTT
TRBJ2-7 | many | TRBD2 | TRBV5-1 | CASRMAGGPEQYF | TGCGCCAGCAGAATGGCGGGAGGGCCCGAGCAGTACTTC
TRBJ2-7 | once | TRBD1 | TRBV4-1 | CASSQEPPSRQGAGEQYF | TGCGCCAGCAGCCAAGAACCTCCCTCGCGGCAGGGGGCGGGCGAGCAGTACTTC
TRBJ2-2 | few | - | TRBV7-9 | CASRRGSKDTGELFF | TGTGCCAGCCGTCGGGGCAGCAAGGACACCGGGGAGCTGTTTTTT
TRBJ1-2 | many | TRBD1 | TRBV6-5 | CASSPDRGGYGYTF | TGTGCCAGCAGTCCCGACAGGGGTGGATATGGCTACACCTTC
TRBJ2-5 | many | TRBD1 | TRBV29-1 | CSVVGLGTPRDRTYQETQYF | TGCAGCGTTGTAGGCCTTGGGACCCCCCGGGACAGGACTTACCAAGAGACCCAGTACTTC
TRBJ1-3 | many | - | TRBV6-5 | CASSYATGGPSGNTIYF | TGTGCCAGCAGTTACGCGACAGGCGGACCCTCTGGAAACACCATATATTTT